This T cell receptor (beta chain) was identified during a study of cytomegalovirus exposure and HLA in healthy donors. A multiplex PCR was run with 60 Vbeta primers and 13 Jbeta primers. The protocol was immunoSEQ multiplex PCR, while the TCRdb copy is restricted to in-frame clones and leaves out a portion. Counted here are about 70,000 clones, approximately 78% occurring once; the ten biggest clones make up 2.5% to 3.5%. CDR3 length equals 13 residues. Between the trimmed V and J ends, which lost 2 bases and 2 bases, there was a span of 9 bases. CDR1 and CDR2 (germline): GTSNPN, SVGIG (reference sequence). Study-level findings and limits: Per published accounts, TCR beta sequences correctly predicted the HLA-A and HLA-B alleles of most subjects. A later analysis linked a missense DCLRE1C variant to TCR beta V- and J-gene trimming.

On this clone itself: Its antigen remains unidentified.

The receptor's source is a girl under 18 in good health and CMV-seropositive. V and J are TRBV30 and TRBJ1-1, with D hard to call. The sample was PBMCs. The CDR3 DNA reads TGTGCCTGGAGTCGGACTGGCAACACTGAAGCTTTCTTT. This codes for CAWSRTGNTEAFF.